A single sample is the source of the 7 T cell receptor beta chains below, sequenced in a study of blood T cell repertoires in COVID-19. Assay: immunoSEQ multiplex PCR; the TCRdb copy retains only in-frame clones and omits some. Altogether more than 65,000 clones are present, around 87% being singletons, with the ten largest covering 5.5% to 8%. Source material: peripheral blood. These receptors were obtained from a man between 50 and 59 years old with active COVID-19.

The chain recombines TRBV5-6 with TRBJ2-7; TRBD1 is a possible D gene (6 bases). CDR3 size: 14 residues. CDR1 is SGHDT, CDR2 YYEEEE, per germline. The ends were cut back, 0 bases at V and 5 bases at J, with 12 bases in the middle. The DNA of the CDR3 is TGTGCCAGCAGCTTGGGTCCCAGGGGCAACGAGCAGTACTTC. Translated: CASSLGPRGNEQYF.

The chain has TRBV15 and TRBJ1-3; 7 nucleotides align to TRBD1. There are 18 residues in the CDR3. Germline V lookup: CDR1 LNHNV, CDR2 YYDKDF (reference sequence). With V trimmed by 3 bases and J by 0 bases, 11 bases remained unmatched. DNA for the CDR3: TGTGCCACCAGCAGGGAAAACAGGGGTCGTTACTCTGGAAACACCATATATTTT. Its translation: CATSRENRGRYSGNTIYF.

For this clone: Different DNA sequences within this sample yield the same CDR3. The chain has TRBV5-4 and TRBJ1-1, with D possibly matching TRBD1 (5 bases). The CDR3 sequence is 14 residues long. Germline CDR1 and CDR2: SGHNT and YYREEE (reference sequence). The ends were cut back, 4 bases at V and 1 base at J, with 11 bases in the middle. CDR3 coding DNA: TGTGCCAGCAGCGGCCTGGGGCCGAACACTGAAGCTTTCTTT. Its protein product is CASSGLGPNTEAFF.

The gene calls are TRBV4-3 and TRBJ2-6, with 15 bases that match TRBD2. The germline CDR1 and CDR2 sequences are LGHNA and YSLEER. V trimming: 4 bases; J trimming: 0 bases; junction bases outside the gene matches: 7. The CDR3 is made up of 20 amino acids. The DNA of the CDR3 is TGCGCCAGCAGCCTGGGACTAGCGGGAGGTTCTCTCTCTGGGGCCAACGTCCTGACTTTC. It is translated as CASSLGLAGGSLSGANVLTF.

The J gene is TRBJ2-2, the V gene TRBV7-2, with 8 bases fitting TRBD2. The CDR3 length is 12 residues. The J segment lost 10 bases and the V segment lost 4 bases, leaving 2 bases of the junction unmatched. Germline V CDR1 and CDR2: SGHTA, FQGNSA. The CDR3 coding sequence is TGTGCCAGCAGCTATAGCGGGGTGGAGCTGTTTTTT. This sequence encodes CASSYSGVELFF.

This clone was seen more than once but under ten times. J is TRBJ2-2 and V is TRBV10-3, with 8 bases fitting TRBD2. With V trimmed by 11 bases and J by 7 bases, 6 bases remained unmatched. Germline values: CDR1 ENHRY, CDR2 SYGVKD. The CDR3 is 12 amino acids. In DNA form, the CDR3 reads TGTGCCTCTAGCGGGTTGGGCGGGGAGCTGTTTTTT. It specifies CASSGLGGELFF.

V usage is TRBV19 and J usage is TRBJ1-2; a weak D match, TRBD1 (5 bases). There are 16 residues in the CDR3. Trimming took 8 bases from V and 4 from J, leaving 23 bases between them. Germline CDR1 reads LNHDA; CDR2 reads SQIVND (reference sequence). The CDR3 DNA follows: TGTGCCAGTTTTAGTTGGGGCTCAGAGGACGTCTATGGCTACACCTTC. It translates to CASFSWGSEDVYGYTF.